This is a list of T cell receptor beta chains from one sample in a study of blood T cell repertoires in COVID-19. Data came from immunoSEQ multiplex PCR; TCRdb stores just in-frame clones and leaves some out. The data show 190,000 or so clones, with around 80% seen just once and 2.5% to 3% held by the top ten. The sample consisted of peripheral blood. Source of these receptors: a woman of 80 years or more with active or convalescent COVID-19. Both conserved end residues are part of each CDR3. The D gene is left open where the match is weak. Clone size is stated in some rows and not others, as once, few, many or a class when expanded.

abundance	v_gene	d_gene	j_gene	CDR3aa	CDR3nt
-	TRBV6-2/TRBV6-3	-	TRBJ1-5	CASSRTSSNQPQHF	TGTGCCAGCAGTCGAACATCTAGCAATCAGCCCCAGCATTTT
few	TRBV28	TRBD1	TRBJ2-7	CASIRDRTQGQYF	TGTGCCAGCATAAGGGACAGAACTCAGGGGCAGTACTTC
few	TRBV12-3/TRBV12-4	-	TRBJ1-2	CASSTRDTDYTF	TGTGCCAGCAGTACCCGGGACACGGACTACACCTTC
many	TRBV18	TRBD2	TRBJ2-7	CASSGREGVYEQYF	TGTGCCAGCTCAGGCCGGGAGGGCGTCTACGAGCAGTACTTC
once	TRBV28	-	TRBJ1-1	CASSLSTVKHEAFF	TGTGCCAGCAGTTTATCTACAGTGAAGCACGAAGCTTTCTTT
-	TRBV7-7	TRBD1	TRBJ2-1	CASSSSRGTGTLNEQFF	TGTGCCAGCAGCTCCTCCAGGGGGACAGGGACACTCAATGAGCAGTTCTTC
once	TRBV7-9	-	TRBJ1-5	CASSLDSDSLGLSNQPQHF	TGTGCCAGCAGCTTAGATTCGGACTCCCTGGGTCTTAGCAATCAGCCCCAGCATTTT
-	TRBV18	TRBD2	TRBJ2-1	CASSPIAGGPRSYNEQFF	TGTGCCAGCTCACCAATAGCGGGGGGGCCTCGTTCCTACAATGAGCAGTTCTTC
-	TRBV4-3	TRBD2	TRBJ2-5	CASSPSRSGGAETQYF	TGCGCCAGCAGCCCCTCTCGGAGCGGGGGGGCAGAGACCCAGTACTTC
-	TRBV30	-	TRBJ2-7	CAWSKQGYEQYF	TGTGCCTGGAGCAAACAGGGATACGAGCAGTACTTC
-	TRBV14	TRBD2	TRBJ2-1	CASSPAGTRYNEQFF	TGTGCCAGCAGCCCCGCCGGGACTAGATACAATGAGCAGTTCTTC
-	TRBV28	-	TRBJ2-3	CASRDTTTADTQYF	TGTGCCAGCAGGGACACCACGACGGCAGATACGCAGTATTTT
-	TRBV9	TRBD1	TRBJ1-2	CASSPTTGNYYGYTF	TGTGCCAGCAGCCCGACGACAGGGAACTACTATGGCTACACCTTC
-	TRBV29-1	-	TRBJ2-7	CSVVSFVGTAGYEQYF	TGCAGCGTTGTTTCCTTCGTCGGGACAGCGGGCTACGAGCAGTACTTC
-	TRBV7-9	-	TRBJ1-1	CASSPGWERYNTEAFF	TGTGCCAGCAGCCCCGGGTGGGAGAGGTATAACACTGAAGCTTTCTTT
once	TRBV9	-	TRBJ1-6	CASSEGQRPGDNSPLHF	TGTGCCAGCAGCGAAGGACAGAGACCTGGGGATAATTCACCCCTCCACTTT
few	TRBV2	-	TRBJ1-6	CASSGRGRNSPLHF	TGTGCCAGCAGCGGGAGGGGACGGAATTCACCCCTCCACTTT
-	TRBV6-4	-	TRBJ2-2	CASSGQGNTGELFF	TGTGCCAGCAGTGGGCAGGGGAACACCGGGGAGCTGTTTTTT
-	TRBV14	-	TRBJ1-1	CASSQDLGALPFF	TGTGCCAGCAGCCAAGATTTGGGGGCTTTACCTTTCTTT
-	TRBV2	TRBD1	TRBJ2-2	CASRAGTGNTGELFF	TGTGCCAGCAGGGCCGGGACAGGGAACACCGGGGAGCTGTTTTTT
-	TRBV18	-	TRBJ2-7	CASSPNAGVGEQYF	TGTGCCAGCTCACCAAACGCAGGGGTCGGCGAGCAGTACTTC
-	TRBV6-5	TRBD1	TRBJ1-1	CASSYRGGAGVTFF	TGTGCCAGCAGCTACAGGGGAGGCGCTGGGGTGACTTTCTTT
-	TRBV3-1/TRBV3-2	-	TRBJ1-1	CASSPGGARTEAFF	TGTGCCAGCAGCCCTGGGGGCGCGAGGACTGAAGCTTTCTTT
-	TRBV6-1	TRBD1	TRBJ1-4	CASRGTGFDEKLFF	TGTGCCAGCAGGGGGACAGGGTTTGATGAAAAACTGTTTTTT
-	TRBV11-3	TRBD1	TRBJ2-1	CASSLGQGASYNEQFF	TGTGCCAGCAGCTTAGGACAGGGGGCCTCCTACAATGAGCAGTTCTTC
-	TRBV18	-	TRBJ2-1	CASARTKSYEQFF	TGTGCCAGCGCAAGGACAAAGTCGTATGAGCAGTTCTTC
-	TRBV6-2/TRBV6-3	TRBD1	TRBJ1-1	CASSYSGQGGNTEAFF	TGTGCCAGCAGTTACTCCGGACAGGGGGGGAACACTGAAGCTTTCTTT
-	TRBV5-1	-	TRBJ1-1	CASSLEGQGTEAFF	TGCGCCAGCAGCTTGGAGGGACAAGGGACTGAAGCTTTCTTT
-	TRBV5-8	TRBD1	TRBJ2-7	CASSRRTGKGAYEQYF	TGTGCCAGCAGCCGGCGGACAGGGAAAGGGGCCTACGAGCAGTACTTC
-	TRBV27	TRBD1	TRBJ2-7	CASPIPGTGGYEQYF	TGTGCCAGCCCAATCCCCGGGACAGGGGGCTACGAGCAGTACTTC
-	TRBV6-2/TRBV6-3	TRBD2	TRBJ2-3	CASSFMSLSGRTDTQYF	TGTGCCAGCAGTTTCATGTCCCTTAGCGGGCGCACAGATACGCAGTATTTT
once	TRBV3-1/TRBV3-2	TRBD1	TRBJ2-7	CASSLASGTGSYEQYF	TGTGCCAGCAGCCTTGCGTCCGGGACAGGGTCCTACGAGCAGTACTTC
few	TRBV9	TRBD2	TRBJ2-1	CASSVVAGGPYNEQFF	TGTGCCAGCAGCGTAGTCGCGGGGGGCCCCTACAATGAGCAGTTCTTC
-	TRBV4-1	-	TRBJ1-2	CASSQDRQARGYTF	TGCGCCAGCAGCCAAGATCGGCAGGCCCGAGGCTACACCTTC
-	TRBV6-2/TRBV6-3	TRBD2	TRBJ2-7	CASSYSIGAGGQYEQYF	TGTGCCAGCAGTTACTCGATCGGAGCGGGGGGGCAGTACGAGCAGTACTTC
-	TRBV18	-	TRBJ2-2	CASSPRRAGELFF	TGTGCCAGCTCGCCCCGACGGGCCGGGGAGCTGTTTTTT
-	TRBV9	TRBD1	TRBJ1-1	CASSVTGGGTEAFF	TGTGCCAGCAGCGTCACAGGGGGAGGCACTGAAGCTTTCTTT
-	TRBV7-2	-	TRBJ1-1	CASSANRVSEAFF	TGTGCCAGCAGCGCAAACAGGGTTTCTGAAGCTTTCTTT
-	TRBV11-2	TRBD1	TRBJ1-3	CASSLVTGGSSGNTIYF	TGTGCCAGCAGCTTAGTAACAGGGGGAAGCTCTGGAAACACCATATATTTT
few	TRBV2	TRBD2	TRBJ2-3	CASQTSGFHTDTQYF	TGTGCCAGTCAGACTAGCGGATTTCACACAGATACGCAGTATTTT
-	TRBV7-2	TRBD2	TRBJ2-3	CASSLTSGDTQYF	TGTGCCAGCAGCTTAACTAGCGGGGATACGCAGTATTTT